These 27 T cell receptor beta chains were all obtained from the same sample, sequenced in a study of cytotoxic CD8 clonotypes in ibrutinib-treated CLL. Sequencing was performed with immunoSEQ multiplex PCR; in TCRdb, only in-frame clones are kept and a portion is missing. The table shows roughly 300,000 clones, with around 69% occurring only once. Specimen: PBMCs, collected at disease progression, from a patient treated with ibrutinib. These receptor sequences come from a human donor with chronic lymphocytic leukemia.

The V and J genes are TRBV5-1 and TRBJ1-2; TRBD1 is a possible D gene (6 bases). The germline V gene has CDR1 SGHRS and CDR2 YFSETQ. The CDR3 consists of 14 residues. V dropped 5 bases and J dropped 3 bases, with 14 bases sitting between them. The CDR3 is CASRQDRWDYGYTF. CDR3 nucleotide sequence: TGCGCCAGCAGACAAGACAGGTGGGACTATGGCTACACCTTC.

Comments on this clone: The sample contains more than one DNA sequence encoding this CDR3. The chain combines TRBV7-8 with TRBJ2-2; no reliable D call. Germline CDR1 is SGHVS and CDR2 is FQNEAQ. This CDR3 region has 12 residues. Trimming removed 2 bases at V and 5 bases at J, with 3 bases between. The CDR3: CASSLRTGELFF. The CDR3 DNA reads TGTGCCAGCAGCTTACGGACCGGGGAGCTGTTTTTT.

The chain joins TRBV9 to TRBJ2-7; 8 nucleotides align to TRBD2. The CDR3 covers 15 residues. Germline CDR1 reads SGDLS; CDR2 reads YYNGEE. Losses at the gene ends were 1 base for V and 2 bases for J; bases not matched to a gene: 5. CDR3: CASSVFSGNTYEQYF. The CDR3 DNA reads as TGTGCCAGCAGCGTATTTAGCGGGAACACCTACGAGCAGTACTTC. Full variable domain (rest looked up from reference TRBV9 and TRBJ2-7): DSGVTQTPKHLITATGQRVTLRCSPRSGDLSVYWYQQSLDQGLQFLIQYYNGEERAKGNILERFSAQQFPDLHSELNLSSLELGDSALYFCASSVFSGNTYEQYFGPGTRLTVT.

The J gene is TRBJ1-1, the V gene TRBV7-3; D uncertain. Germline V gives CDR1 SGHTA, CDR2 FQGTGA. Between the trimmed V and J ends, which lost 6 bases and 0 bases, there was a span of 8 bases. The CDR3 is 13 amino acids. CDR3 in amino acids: CASRAMMNTEAFF. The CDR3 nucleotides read TGTGCCAGCAGGGCGATGATGAACACTGAAGCTTTCTTT.

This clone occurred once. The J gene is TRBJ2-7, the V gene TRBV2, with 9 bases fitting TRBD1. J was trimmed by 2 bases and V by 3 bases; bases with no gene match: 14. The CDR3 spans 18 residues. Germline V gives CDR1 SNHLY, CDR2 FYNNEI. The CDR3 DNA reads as TGTGCCAGCAGTGACTTTATTAAGAGGGACAGGGAAACCTACGAGCAGTACTTC. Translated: CASSDFIKRDRETYEQYF.

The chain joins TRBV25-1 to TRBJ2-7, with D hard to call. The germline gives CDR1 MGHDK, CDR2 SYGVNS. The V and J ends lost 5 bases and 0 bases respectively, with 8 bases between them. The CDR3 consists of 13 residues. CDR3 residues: CASSSLSSYEQYF. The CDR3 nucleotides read TGTGCCAGCAGTTCTCTGAGCTCCTACGAGCAGTACTTC.

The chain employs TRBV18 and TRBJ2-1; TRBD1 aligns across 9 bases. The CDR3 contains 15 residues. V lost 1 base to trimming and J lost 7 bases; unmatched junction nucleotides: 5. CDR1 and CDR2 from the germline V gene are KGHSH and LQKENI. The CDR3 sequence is CASSPRRDRVNEQFF. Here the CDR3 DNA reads TGTGCCAGCTCACCACGAAGGGACAGGGTTAATGAGCAGTTCTTC.

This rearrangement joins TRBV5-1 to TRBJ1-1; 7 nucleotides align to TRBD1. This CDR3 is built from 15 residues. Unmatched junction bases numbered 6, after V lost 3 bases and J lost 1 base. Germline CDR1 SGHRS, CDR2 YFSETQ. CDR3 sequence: CASSYTGTANTEAFF. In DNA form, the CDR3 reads TGCGCCAGCAGCTATACCGGGACAGCGAACACTGAAGCTTTCTTT.

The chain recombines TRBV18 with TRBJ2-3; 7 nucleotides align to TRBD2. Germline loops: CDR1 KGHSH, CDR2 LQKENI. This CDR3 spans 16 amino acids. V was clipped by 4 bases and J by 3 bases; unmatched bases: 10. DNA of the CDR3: TGTGCCAGCTCACGGCAACTAGCGACTTCGACAGATACGCAGTATTTT. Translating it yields CASSRQLATSTDTQYF.

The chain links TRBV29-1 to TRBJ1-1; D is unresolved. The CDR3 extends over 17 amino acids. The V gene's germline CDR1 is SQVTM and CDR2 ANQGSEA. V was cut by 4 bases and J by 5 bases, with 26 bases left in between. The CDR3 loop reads CSVVNPRGLFLGTEAFF. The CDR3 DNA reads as TGCAGCGTTGTTAATCCACGCGGACTCTTCCTTGGGACTGAAGCTTTCTTT.

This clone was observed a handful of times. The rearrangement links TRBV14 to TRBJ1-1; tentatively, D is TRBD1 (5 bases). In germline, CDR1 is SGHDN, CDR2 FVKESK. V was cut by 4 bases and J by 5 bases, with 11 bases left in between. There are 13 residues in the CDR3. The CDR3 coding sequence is TGTGCCAGCAGCCTCGTTTGGGGGACTGAAGCTTTCTTT. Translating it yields CASSLVWGTEAFF.

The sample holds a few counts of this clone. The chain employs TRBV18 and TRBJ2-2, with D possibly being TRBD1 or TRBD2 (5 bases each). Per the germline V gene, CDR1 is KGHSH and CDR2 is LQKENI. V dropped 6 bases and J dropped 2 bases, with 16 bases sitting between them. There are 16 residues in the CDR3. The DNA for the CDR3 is TGTGCCAGCTCTCTCGAGGGGCAGAGAAACACCGGGGAGCTGTTTTTT. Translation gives CASSLEGQRNTGELFF.

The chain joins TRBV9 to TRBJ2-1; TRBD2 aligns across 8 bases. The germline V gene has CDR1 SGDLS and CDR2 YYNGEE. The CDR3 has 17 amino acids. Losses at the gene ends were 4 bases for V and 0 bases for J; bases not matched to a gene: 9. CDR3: CASSPRGAFSSYNEQFF. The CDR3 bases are TGTGCCAGCAGCCCGCGGGGGGCCTTTTCCTCCTACAATGAGCAGTTCTTC. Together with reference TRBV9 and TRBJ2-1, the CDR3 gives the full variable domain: DSGVTQTPKHLITATGQRVTLRCSPRSGDLSVYWYQQSLDQGLQFLIQYYNGEERAKGNILERFSAQQFPDLHSELNLSSLELGDSALYFCASSPRGAFSSYNEQFFGPGTRLTVL.

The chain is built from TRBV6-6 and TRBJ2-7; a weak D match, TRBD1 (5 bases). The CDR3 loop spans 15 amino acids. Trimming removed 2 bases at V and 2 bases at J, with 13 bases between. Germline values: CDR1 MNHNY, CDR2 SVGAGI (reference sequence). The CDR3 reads CASSYQGQGPYEQYF. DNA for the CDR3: TGTGCCAGCAGTTACCAAGGGCAGGGCCCCTACGAGCAGTACTTC.

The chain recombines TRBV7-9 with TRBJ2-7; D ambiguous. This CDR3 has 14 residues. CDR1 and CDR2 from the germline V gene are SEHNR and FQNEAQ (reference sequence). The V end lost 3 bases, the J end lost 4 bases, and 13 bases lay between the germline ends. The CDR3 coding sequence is TGTGCCAGCAGCTTGAATCCGGCTGGGTACGAGCAGTACTTC. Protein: CASSLNPAGYEQYF.

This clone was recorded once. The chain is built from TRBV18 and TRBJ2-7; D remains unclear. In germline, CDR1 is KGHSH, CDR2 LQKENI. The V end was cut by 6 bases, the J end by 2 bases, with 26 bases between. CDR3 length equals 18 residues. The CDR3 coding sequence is TGTGCCAGCTCCCACCAAGGGCAGAAGGCCTTCATCCCCTACGAGCAGTACTTC. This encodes CASSHQGQKAFIPYEQYF.

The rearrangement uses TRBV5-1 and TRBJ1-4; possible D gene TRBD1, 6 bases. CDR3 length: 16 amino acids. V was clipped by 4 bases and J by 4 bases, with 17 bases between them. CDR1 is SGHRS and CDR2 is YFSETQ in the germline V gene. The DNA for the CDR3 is TGCGCCAGCAGCCTCACCCCGACAGGCAATAATGAAAAACTGTTTTTT. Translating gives CASSLTPTGNNEKLFF.

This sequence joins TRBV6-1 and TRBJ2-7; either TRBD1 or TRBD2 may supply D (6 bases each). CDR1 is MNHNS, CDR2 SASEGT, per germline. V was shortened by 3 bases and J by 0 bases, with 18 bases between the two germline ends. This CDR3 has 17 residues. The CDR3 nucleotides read TGTGCCAGCAGTGAGGACTATGGCAGGGGCTACTCCTACGAGCAGTACTTC. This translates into CASSEDYGRGYSYEQYF.

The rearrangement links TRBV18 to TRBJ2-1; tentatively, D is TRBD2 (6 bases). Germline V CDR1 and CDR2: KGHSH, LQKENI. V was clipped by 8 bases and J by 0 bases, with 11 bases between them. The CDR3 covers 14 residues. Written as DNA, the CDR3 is TGTGCCAGCGCTTTCGGGAGCTCCTACAATGAGCAGTTCTTC. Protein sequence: CASAFGSSYNEQFF.

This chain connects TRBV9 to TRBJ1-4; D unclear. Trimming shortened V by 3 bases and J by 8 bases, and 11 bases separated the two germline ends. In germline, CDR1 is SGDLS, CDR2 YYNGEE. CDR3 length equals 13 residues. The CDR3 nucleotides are TGTGCCAGCAGCGCCCGACCCTCCGAAAAACTGTTTTTT. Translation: CASSARPSEKLFF.

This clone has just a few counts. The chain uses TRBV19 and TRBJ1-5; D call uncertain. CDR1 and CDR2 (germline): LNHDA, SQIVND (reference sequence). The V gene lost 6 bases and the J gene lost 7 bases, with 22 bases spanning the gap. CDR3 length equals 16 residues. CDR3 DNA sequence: TGTGCCAGTAGCCCGTACCTCGACGGGGTTGGACAGCCCCAGCATTTT. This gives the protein CASSPYLDGVGQPQHF.

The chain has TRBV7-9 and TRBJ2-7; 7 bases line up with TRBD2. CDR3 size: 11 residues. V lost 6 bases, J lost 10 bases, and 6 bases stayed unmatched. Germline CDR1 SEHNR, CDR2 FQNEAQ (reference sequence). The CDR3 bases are TGTGCCAGCAGTTCCGGGACTACCCAGTACTTC. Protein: CASSSGTTQYF. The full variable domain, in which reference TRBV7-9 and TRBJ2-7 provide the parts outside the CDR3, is DTGVSQNPRHKITKRGQNVTFRCDPISEHNRLYWYRQTLGQGPEFLTYFQNEAQLEKSRLLSDRFSAERPKGSFSTLEIQRTEQGDSAMYLCASSSGTTQYFGPGTRLTVT.

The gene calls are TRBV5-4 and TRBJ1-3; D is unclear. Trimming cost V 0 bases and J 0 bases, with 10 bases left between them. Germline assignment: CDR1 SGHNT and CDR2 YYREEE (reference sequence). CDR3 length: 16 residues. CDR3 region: CASSLEATRSGNTIYF. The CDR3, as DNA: TGTGCCAGCAGCTTGGAGGCAACGCGCTCTGGAAACACCATATATTTT.

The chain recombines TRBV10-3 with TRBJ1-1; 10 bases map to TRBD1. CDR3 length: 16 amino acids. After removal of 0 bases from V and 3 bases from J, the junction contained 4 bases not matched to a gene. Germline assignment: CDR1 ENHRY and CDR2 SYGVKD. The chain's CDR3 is CAISESEGQGDTEAFF. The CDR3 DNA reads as TGTGCCATCAGTGAGTCGGAAGGACAGGGGGACACTGAAGCTTTCTTT.

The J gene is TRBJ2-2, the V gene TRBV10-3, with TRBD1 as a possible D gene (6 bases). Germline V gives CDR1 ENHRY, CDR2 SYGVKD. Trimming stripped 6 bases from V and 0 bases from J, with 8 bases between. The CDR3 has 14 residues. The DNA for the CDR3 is TGTGCCATCAGCGGGACATCGAACACCGGGGAGCTGTTTTTT. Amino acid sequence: CAISGTSNTGELFF.

CDR3 in amino acids: CASSLIRDGGYEQYF. In DNA, the CDR3 is TGTGCCAGCAGTTTGATTCGGGACGGAGGCTACGAGCAGTACTTC. The chain employs TRBV27 and TRBJ2-7, with D possibly called TRBD1 or TRBD2 (5 bases each). Germline CDR1 and CDR2: MNHEY and SMNVEV (reference sequence). There are 15 residues in the CDR3. V was shortened by 3 bases and J by 3 bases, with 15 bases between the two germline ends.

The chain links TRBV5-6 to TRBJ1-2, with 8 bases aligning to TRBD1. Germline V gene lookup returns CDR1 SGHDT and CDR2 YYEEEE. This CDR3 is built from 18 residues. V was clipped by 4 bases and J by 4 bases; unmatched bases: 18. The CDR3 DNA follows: TGTGCCAGCAGCCGACCCTGGACAGGGAAGGTTGGGAGCTATGGCTACACCTTC. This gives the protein CASSRPWTGKVGSYGYTF.